Below, 32 T cell receptor beta chains from the same sample are listed, as sequenced in a study of early T cells in non-severe SARS-CoV-2 infection. MiXCR was run by TCRdb on the 5' RACE reads, yielding one entry per CDR3 protein. This sample has 45,000 to 55,000 distinct CDR3 sequences, with under 7.5% found just once. The sequencing sample was made of whole blood. All receptors derive from an adult who was a healthcare worker with PCR-confirmed SARS-CoV-2 infection or an uninfected control (not recorded which).

The rearrangement links TRBV10-2 to TRBJ1-1, with a weak D call TRBD1 (6 bases). This CDR3 contains 12 residues. With 3 bases removed from V and 6 bases from J, the gap between germline ends came to 8 bases. Germline loops: CDR1 WSHSY, CDR2 SAAADI. In DNA form, the CDR3 reads TGCGCCAGCAGTGACACAGGGTCTGAAGCTTTCTTT. Its translation: CASSDTGSEAFF.

Details on this clonotype: This may be a read error, as it is one base from a much larger clone. The genes are TRBV20-1 and TRBJ2-3; 8 nucleotides match TRBD2. The CDR3 has 16 amino acids. Germline V gives CDR1 DFQATT, CDR2 SNEGSKA (reference sequence). J was trimmed by 2 bases and V by 6 bases; bases with no gene match: 13. Here the CDR3 reads CSAEGLVVSLTDTQYF. CDR3 sequence (DNA): TGCAGTGCCGAGGGACTAGTGGTTTCTCTCACAGATACGCAGTATTTT.

This clonotype was seen ten or more times. This chain joins TRBV6-6 and TRBJ1-6; D is perhaps TRBD1 (5 bases). The CDR3 totals 19 residues. Germline values: CDR1 MNHNY, CDR2 SVGAGI (reference sequence). V was trimmed by 2 bases and J by 6 bases, leaving 23 bases between them. The CDR3 region has the DNA TGTGCCAGCAGTTACACAGTAGGAGAAGGGCAGGGCTTTAATTCACCCCTCCACTTT. It codes for CASSYTVGEGQGFNSPLHF.

This clonotype has a handful of counts. This chain uses TRBV12-3 or TRBV12-4 with TRBJ1-1, with 9 bases matching TRBD1. V lost 2 bases to trimming and J lost 1 base; unmatched junction nucleotides: 14. The CDR3 consists of 19 residues. The CDR3 region is CASSLNEGTGTLWNTEAFF. The CDR3 DNA sequence: TGTGCCAGCAGTTTAAATGAAGGGACAGGGACCCTCTGGAACACTGAAGCTTTCTTT.

This clonotype was seen more than once but under ten times. This sequence joins TRBV2 and TRBJ1-3; D remains ambiguous. CDR1 is SNHLY, CDR2 FYNNEI, per germline. Trimming took 4 bases from V and 0 from J, leaving 16 bases between them. The CDR3 totals 17 residues. The CDR3 DNA is TGTGCCAGCAGTGTGAGCCGGGCATCGAGCTCTGGAAACACCATATATTTT. This codes for CASSVSRASSSGNTIYF.

The table lists this clonotype with many counts. This chain's CDR3 is CSVDTPNRISNNEQFF. The CDR3 DNA reads as TGCAGCGTTGACACCCCCAACAGGATAAGCAACAATGAGCAGTTCTTC. The rearrangement links TRBV29-1 to TRBJ2-1; a possible D gene is TRBD1 (5 bases). CDR3 length equals 16 residues. The germline V and J ends were trimmed by 3 bases and 5 bases, with 20 bases remaining between them. Germline CDR1 SQVTM, CDR2 ANQGSEA.

This clonotype showed up many times. The chain combines TRBV5-6 with TRBJ2-7, with no clear D. The CDR3 spans 15 residues. Trimming removed 0 bases at V and 1 base at J, with 11 bases between. CDR1 is SGHDT, CDR2 YYEEEE, per germline. The CDR3 DNA reads TGTGCCAGCAGCTTGGATCCAGGCCAATCCTACGAGCAGTACTTC. This translates into CASSLDPGQSYEQYF.

Many counts were recorded for this clonotype. The V and J genes are TRBV19 and TRBJ1-5; 7 bases are shared with TRBD1. The CDR3 runs 14 residues. The germline V gene encodes CDR1 LNHDA and CDR2 SQIVND (reference sequence). V trimming: 5 bases; J trimming: 5 bases; junction bases outside the gene matches: 6. DNA for the CDR3: TGTGCCAGTAGTCTCACAGGGGAAGATCAGCCCCAGCATTTT. Translating gives CASSLTGEDQPQHF.

This clonotype was seen at least ten times. This chain connects TRBV5-1 to TRBJ2-3, with D uncertain. CDR1 SGHRS and CDR2 YFSETQ come from the germline V gene. The CDR3 has 16 amino acids. The V gene lost 7 bases and the J gene lost 3 bases, with 21 bases spanning the gap. CDR3 loop: CASGRSGTIGTDTQYF. CDR3 DNA sequence: TGCGCCAGCGGCCGCTCGGGTACGATAGGAACAGATACGCAGTATTTT.

There are many counts of this clonotype. CDR3 nucleotide sequence: TGCAGCGTTGAACAGGGGGAAGAGTACGAGCAGTACTTC. This codes for CSVEQGEEYEQYF. V gene TRBV29-1 combines with J gene TRBJ2-7; 7 positions match TRBD1. The J segment lost 4 bases and the V segment lost 2 bases, leaving 5 bases of the junction unmatched. Germline V CDR1 and CDR2: SQVTM, ANQGSEA. This CDR3 has 13 amino acids.

This clonotype was seen at least ten times. The chain couples TRBV12-5 to TRBJ1-6; 7 bases are a match to TRBD1. Germline CDR1 LGHNT, CDR2 FRNRAP. The CDR3 is 14 residues long. V lost 7 bases to trimming and J lost 9 bases; unmatched junction nucleotides: 9. The CDR3 DNA is TGTGCTAGTGCTCAACAGGGGCTTGGTTCACCCCTCCACTTT. It yields the protein CASAQQGLGSPLHF.

This clonotype was seen more than once but under ten times. The chain has TRBV6-1 and TRBJ1-1; no reliable D call. In germline, CDR1 is MNHNS, CDR2 SASEGT. V was trimmed by 5 bases and J by 6 bases, leaving 10 bases between them. The CDR3 runs to 12 residues. The CDR3: CASSPRSPEAFF. The CDR3 region has the DNA TGTGCCAGCAGTCCTAGGTCGCCTGAAGCTTTCTTT.

This clonotype was seen a handful of times. The chain employs TRBV7-8 and TRBJ1-2, with D perhaps TRBD1 (5 bases). V shed 5 bases and J shed 0 bases, with 13 bases lying between them. CDR3 size: 15 residues. CDR1 is SGHVS, CDR2 FQNEAQ, per germline. In DNA, the CDR3 is TGTGCCAGCAGCACTGGGACTTTATCTAACTATGGCTACACCTTC. This gives the protein CASSTGTLSNYGYTF.

This clonotype was picked up many times. The chain recombines TRBV18 with TRBJ1-1; 9 nucleotides match TRBD1. The germline CDR1 and CDR2 sequences are KGHSH and LQKENI. The V gene end was trimmed by 4 bases and the J gene end by 1 base; junction bases not matched to a gene: 4. The CDR3 runs to 15 residues. The CDR3 spells CASSLGQGENTEAFF. CDR3 bases: TGTGCCAGCTCACTGGGACAGGGAGAGAACACTGAAGCTTTCTTT. The whole variable domain, filled in from reference TRBV18 and TRBJ1-1, reads NAGVMQNPRHLVRRRGQEARLRCSPMKGHSHVYWYRQLPEEGLKFMVYLQKENIIDESGMPKERFSAEFPKEGPSILRIQQVVRGDSAAYFCASSLGQGENTEAFFGQGTRLTVV.

In this sample, this clonotype turned up many times. V gene TRBV15 combines with J gene TRBJ1-2; the match to TRBD1 covers 7 bases. CDR1 is LNHNV and CDR2 is YYDKDF in the germline V gene (reference sequence). The CDR3 contains 15 residues. The trim removed 1 base at V and 3 bases at J, leaving 5 bases unmatched. DNA of the CDR3: TGTGCCACCAGCAGAGGAGAGGGGACAGACTATGGCTACACCTTC. The encoded protein is CATSRGEGTDYGYTF. The full variable domain, with the rest looked up from reference TRBV15 and TRBJ1-2, is DAMVIQNPRYQVTQFGKPVTLSCSQTLNHNVMYWYQQKSSQAPKLLFHYYDKDFNNEADTPDNFQSRRPNTSFCFLDIRSPGLGDTAMYLCATSRGEGTDYGYTFGSGTRLTVV.

This clonotype was detected many times. The genes are TRBV7-2 and TRBJ1-1; D perhaps matches TRBD1 (5 bases). Germline CDR1 and CDR2: SGHTA and FQGNSA. The CDR3 spans 14 residues. The ends were cut back, 7 bases at V and 0 bases at J, with 12 bases in the middle. In DNA form, the CDR3 reads TGTGCCAGCACCATCGACAGCGTGAACACTGAAGCTTTCTTT. It is translated as CASTIDSVNTEAFF. Filled out from reference TRBV7-2 and TRBJ1-1, the complete variable domain reads GAGVSQSPSNKVTEKGKDVELRCDPISGHTALYWYRQSLGQGLEFLIYFQGNSAPDKSGLPSDRFSAERTGGSVSTLTIQRTQQEDSAVYLCASTIDSVNTEAFFGQGTRLTVV.

This clonotype was seen only a few times. The chain uses TRBV18 and TRBJ2-3; D gene ambiguous. V was trimmed by 5 bases and J by 0 bases, leaving 6 bases between them. This CDR3 region has 13 residues. Per the germline V gene, CDR1 is KGHSH and CDR2 is LQKENI. CDR3 region: CASSSTSTDTQYF. CDR3 bases: TGTGCCAGCTCATCCACTAGCACAGATACGCAGTATTTT.

This clonotype occurred many times. This chain uses TRBV12-3 or TRBV12-4 with TRBJ2-5; TRBD1 aligns across 9 bases. J lost 5 bases, V lost 0 bases, and 4 bases had no gene match. The CDR3 consists of 15 residues. CDR3: CASSLAQGARETQYF. DNA for the CDR3: TGTGCCAGCAGTTTAGCACAGGGGGCGCGGGAGACCCAGTACTTC.

This clonotype was counted ten times or more. CDR3 in DNA: TGTGCCAGCAGCTTAGCGATCGGCCCTAGTAGCCTTAACACAGATACGCAGTATTTT. It encodes CASSLAIGPSSLNTDTQYF. The chain combines TRBV7-9 with TRBJ2-3, with D uncertain. V lost 0 bases, J lost 2 bases, and 21 bases lay in between. Germline lookup yields CDR1 SEHNR and CDR2 FQNEAQ (reference sequence). The CDR3 loop spans 19 amino acids.

J is TRBJ1-1 and V is TRBV7-2, with TRBD1 matching 8 bases. The CDR3 runs to 16 residues. CDR1 and CDR2 (germline): SGHTA, FQGNSA. The V segment lost 1 base and the J segment 13 bases; nucleotides outside the gene matches: 17. The CDR3, as DNA: TGTGCCAGCAGCTTAGGCAGGGGGCGTTCGGGACTGAAGCTTTTCTTT. It codes for CASSLGRGRSGLKLFF.

This clonotype was counted many times. The CDR3 bases are TGTGCCAGTAGTAAGGCGGACAGTCGACTAACCAAAAACATTCAGTACTTC. Translated, it gives CASSKADSRLTKNIQYF. V usage is TRBV19 and J usage is TRBJ2-4, with a weak D call TRBD1 (6 bases). The V end lost 4 bases, the J end lost 2 bases, and 18 bases lay between the germline ends. Germline CDR1 reads LNHDA; CDR2 reads SQIVND (reference sequence). This CDR3 spans 17 amino acids.

Only a few counts were recorded for this clonotype. This chain joins TRBV11-2 and TRBJ2-1, with 7 bases matching TRBD2. Germline-derived CDR1 and CDR2 are SGHAT and FQNNGV. The V gene end was trimmed by 4 bases and the J gene end by 9 bases; junction bases not matched to a gene: 6. The CDR3 runs 13 residues. The CDR3 region is CASSSSGLVEQFF. DNA for the CDR3: TGTGCCAGCAGCTCTAGCGGCCTGGTTGAGCAGTTCTTC. The complete variable domain, with remaining parts taken from reference TRBV11-2 and TRBJ2-1, reads EAGVAQSPRYKIIEKRQSVAFWCNPISGHATLYWYQQILGQGPKLLIQFQNNGVVDDSQLPKDRFSAERLKGVDSTLKIQPAKLEDSAVYLCASSSSGLVEQFFGPGTRLTVL.

This clonotype has a count of ten or more. This chain joins TRBV11-2 and TRBJ2-1, with D unclear. V shed 1 base and J shed 14 bases, with 12 bases lying between them. Germline CDR1 and CDR2: SGHAT and FQNNGV. This CDR3 is built from 12 residues. The CDR3, as DNA: TGTGCCAGCAGCTTAGTTGACTCGCCCAAGTTCTTC. Translating it yields CASSLVDSPKFF.

This clonotype was observed at least ten times. The junction and the germline gene differ at one end; a read error may be behind it. This chain uses TRBV7-7 with TRBJ2-5; D tentatively reads TRBD1 or TRBD2 (6 bases each). Germline values: CDR1 SSHAT, CDR2 FNYEAQ (reference sequence). This CDR3 is built from 15 residues. The DNA of the CDR3 is TGTGCTAGCAGCTTAGTCCGGGGGCCCCAAGAGACCCAGTACTTC. Residues: CASSLVRGPQETQYF.

The table lists this clonotype with a few counts. The chain joins TRBV6-6 to TRBJ2-5; no definite D call. This CDR3 spans 12 amino acids. V was pared by 6 bases and J by 7 bases, with 12 bases between. Germline-derived CDR1 and CDR2 are MNHNY and SVGAGI (reference sequence). CDR3 loop: CASSPGGGTQYF. In DNA form, the CDR3 reads TGTGCCAGCAGCCCCGGCGGTGGGACCCAGTACTTC.

The chain recombines TRBV6-2 or TRBV6-3 with TRBJ1-1; no reliable D call. V shed 3 bases and J shed 7 bases, with 12 bases lying between them. The germline CDR1 and CDR2 sequences are MNHEY and SVGEGT. The CDR3 length is 13 residues. In nucleotides, the CDR3 is TGTGCCAGCAGTTATTCAGGACGGAGTGAAGCTTTCTTT. This translates into CASSYSGRSEAFF.

This clonotype showed up many times. The V gene is TRBV12-5, the J gene TRBJ2-1, with 10 bases that match TRBD2. Germline V gives CDR1 LGHNT, CDR2 FRNRAP. This CDR3 spans 14 amino acids. V lost 6 bases and J lost 7; bases outside the gene matches: 6. CDR3 nucleotide sequence: TGTGCTAGTGGGTCTAGCGGGGGAGCGAATGAGCAGTTCTTC. Translated: CASGSSGGANEQFF.

This clonotype was recorded at least ten times. The chain is built from TRBV11-2 and TRBJ1-6; D not resolved. From germline, CDR1 is SGHAT and CDR2 FQNNGV. The CDR3 sequence is 14 residues long. V shed 1 base and J shed 6 bases, with 7 bases lying between them. The CDR3 protein is CASSLVTGNSPLHF. CDR3 in DNA: TGTGCCAGCAGCTTAGTCACCGGTAATTCACCCCTCCACTTT.

This clonotype was counted between two and nine times. The rearrangement joins TRBV7-9 to TRBJ2-3; D gene uncertain. V was pared by 1 base and J by 0 bases, with 8 bases between. The CDR3 sequence is 15 residues long. Germline-derived CDR1 and CDR2 are SEHNR and FQNEAQ (reference sequence). CDR3 protein: CASSLVLSSTDTQYF. CDR3 DNA sequence: TGTGCCAGCAGCTTAGTCTTATCTAGCACAGATACGCAGTATTTT.

This clonotype has at least ten counts. The chain links TRBV9 to TRBJ2-5, with TRBD2 matching over 11 bases. V lost 3 bases and J lost 5; bases outside the gene matches: 6. CDR3 length: 15 residues. Germline lookup yields CDR1 SGDLS and CDR2 YYNGEE. CDR3 in amino acids: CASSDRLAGQETQYF. CDR3 nucleotides: TGTGCCAGCAGCGATCGACTAGCGGGGCAGGAGACCCAGTACTTC.

This clonotype was seen ten or more times. The V and J genes are TRBV7-2 and TRBJ2-1; D is undetermined. V lost 4 bases and J lost 8, with 30 bases in between. Looked up from germline, CDR1 is SGHTA and CDR2 is FQGNSA. This CDR3 is built from 19 residues. Here the CDR3 DNA reads TGTGCCAGCAGCTCAATAAGCCCCCAAGCCATCGCCACTCGGTATGAGCAGTTCTTC. Protein: CASSSISPQAIATRYEQFF.

There are many counts of this clonotype. V gene TRBV6-5 combines with J gene TRBJ1-3; TRBD1 matches 7 bases. Germline V CDR1 and CDR2: MNHEY, SVGAGI. The CDR3 totals 15 residues. Unmatched junction bases numbered 8, after V lost 7 bases and J lost 2 bases. CDR3 coding DNA: TGTGCCAGCACCCACCCCACAGGGGCTGGAAACACCATATATTTT. Translation: CASTHPTGAGNTIYF.